The entry below describes one T cell receptor (beta chain). The antigen is not known. This sample is part of a study of T cell repertoires in cytomegalovirus infection. Study-wide context: CMV epitopes used comprised recently identified HLA-C-restricted ones and well-studied HLA-B-restricted ones.

TCRdb fed the reads into MiXCR, producing one record per CDR3 protein. The sample includes about a million distinct CDR3 sequences, around 31% of them seen just once. Per the germline V gene, CDR1 is SGHDN and CDR2 is FVKESK. This CDR3 comprises 13 residues. V lost 2 bases and J 2 bases, leaving 5 bases between the germline ends. Study-wide results and limits: Clonotypes of TCR beta that were HLA-C-restricted and CMV-specific dominated the ex vivo response.

The sequence was collected from a human donor in good health (CMV status not recorded). Some clones in this sample may be carry-over from other donors' samples. The starting material was cultured CD8+ T cells from PBMCs, obtained from culture after CMV antigen stimulation. The chain combines TRBV14 with TRBJ2-3; D unclear. The CDR3 protein is CASSQKTTDTQYF. CDR3 bases: TGTGCCAGCAGCCAAAAGACCACAGATACGCAGTATTTT. Together with reference TRBV14 and TRBJ2-3, the CDR3 gives the full variable domain: EAGVTQFPSHSVIEKGQTVTLRCDPISGHDNLYWYRRVMGKEIKFLLHFVKESKQDESGMPNNRFLAERTGGTYSTLKVQPAELEDSGVYFCASSQKTTDTQYFGPGTRLTVL.